The T cell receptor beta chain described here comes from a study of T cells in Graves' hyperthyroidism and ophthalmopathy. Study-level results: Ophthalmopathy was model-predicted a median around seven months pre-onset. In simple terms, a model built on 13 V-J features told ophthalmopathy apart from stable hyperthyroidism.

From germline, CDR1 is MGHDK and CDR2 SYGVNS. Trimming took 6 bases from V and 10 from J, leaving 12 bases between them. The CDR3 contains 11 residues. Diagnoses used clinical symptoms, serum thyroxine and TRAb, thyroid ultrasound and orbital computed tomography. RNA transcripts were the template for amplifying TCR beta CDR3 regions. HTBI primers were employed in a first-round RT-PCR of the TCR CDR3. TCRdb itself ran the multiplex PCR reads through MiXCR, one entry per CDR3 protein. This sample has 600,000 to 700,000 distinct CDR3 sequences; 45% occur once, and the top ten carry under 8.5%. A note on this clonotype: Its antigen remains unidentified.

This TCR derives from an adult man with Graves' disease, either hyperthyroidism or ophthalmopathy (not recorded which). What was sequenced was peripheral blood or thyroid tissue (not recorded which). The gene calls are TRBV25-1 and TRBJ1-2, with unresolved D. The CDR3, as DNA: TGTGCCAGCAGGGCCTCAGCTGTCTACACCTTC. It codes for CASRASAVYTF.